The clone carrying this TCR beta chain was observed a single time. Some clones are missing from TCRdb's copy, which holds only in-frame ones; the method was immunoSEQ multiplex PCR. The data contain tens of thousands of clones, roughly 80% of them singletons. This entry is derived from a study of blood T cell repertoires in COVID-19. Study information: Researchers got acute and convalescent COVID-19 samples from the United States, Italy and Spain. Sources were T cells, B-cell-depleted T cells, or PBMCs; the material itself was cDNA or gDNA.

The clonotype comes from a woman aged 80 or over with acute or convalescent COVID-19. The sample taken for sequencing was peripheral blood.

The CDR3 nucleotides are TGCGCCAGCAGCTTGGGACTAGCGGGCTACAATGAGCAGTTCTTC. This gives the protein CASSLGLAGYNEQFF. The chain recombines TRBV5-1 with TRBJ2-1, with 10 bases matching TRBD2. Germline CDR1 is SGHRS and CDR2 is YFSETQ. The CDR3 has 15 residues. V shed 0 bases, J shed 3 bases, and the junction held 0 bases outside the gene matches.